Following are 21 T cell receptor beta chains from one sample sequenced in a study of cytomegalovirus exposure and HLA in healthy donors. PCR amplification relied on 60 Vbeta primers (plus 13 Jbeta primers). Clones were read by immunoSEQ multiplex PCR, and TCRdb kept only the in-frame ones, dropping some. This sample's clone table lists tens of thousands of clones. The material sequenced was PBMCs. These receptors all stem from a female donor in good health and CMV-seropositive.

CDR3 amino acids: CASRGTGANTEAFF. CDR3 DNA: TGTGCCAGCAGAGGGACAGGGGCGAACACTGAAGCTTTCTTT. The gene calls are TRBV6-6 and TRBJ1-1; 10 nucleotides agree with TRBD1. J was trimmed by 1 base and V by 6 bases; bases with no gene match: 2. This CDR3 region has 14 residues. CDR1 is MNHNY and CDR2 is SVGAGI in the germline V gene (reference sequence).

The V call is TRBV7-9, the J call TRBJ2-7; no clear D. Per germline, CDR1 SEHNR and CDR2 FQNEAQ (reference sequence). The CDR3 covers 12 residues. The ends were cut back, 0 bases at V and 12 bases at J, with 12 bases in the middle. CDR3 residues: CASSLASSSLYF. The DNA for the CDR3 is TGTGCCAGCAGCTTAGCGTCGAGTAGTCTGTACTTC.

The chain couples TRBV5-1 to TRBJ1-3; 8 bases are a match to TRBD1. The trim removed 0 bases at V and 4 bases at J, leaving 9 bases unmatched. Per the germline V gene, CDR1 is SGHRS and CDR2 is YFSETQ. The CDR3 is made up of 17 amino acids. The DNA for the CDR3 is TGCGCCAGCAGCTTGGGTGCCGCAGGGGGCGGAGGAAACACCATATATTTT. As protein: CASSLGAAGGGGNTIYF. Combining the CDR3 with reference TRBV5-1 and TRBJ1-3 gives the whole variable domain KAGVTQTPRYLIKTRGQQVTLSCSPISGHRSVSWYQQTPGQGLQFLFEYFSETQRNKGNFPGRFSGRQFSNSRSEMNVSTLELGDSALYLCASSLGAAGGGGNTIYFGEGSWLTVV.

V is TRBV6-1 and J is TRBJ1-2, with 7 bases fitting TRBD1. The V gene's germline CDR1 is MNHNS and CDR2 SASEGT. The CDR3 totals 14 residues. The ends lost 6 bases at V and 4 bases at J; junction bases unmatched: 8. The chain's CDR3 is CASRQGTYVYGYTF. The CDR3 DNA sequence: TGTGCCAGCAGACAGGGGACCTACGTCTATGGCTACACCTTC.

The V and J genes are TRBV4-3 and TRBJ2-7, with TRBD1 matching over 7 bases. This CDR3 contains 14 residues. V was clipped by 4 bases and J by 3 bases; unmatched bases: 6. The germline V gene encodes CDR1 LGHNA and CDR2 YSLEER. This CDR3 reads CASSRETGYYEQYF. Here the CDR3 DNA reads TGCGCCAGCAGCCGAGAGACAGGGTACTACGAGCAGTACTTC.

As DNA, the CDR3 is TGTGCCAGCTCTCGGACAGGGGGCGCTGCATATGGCTACACCTTC. Translated, it gives CASSRTGGAAYGYTF. The chain uses TRBV18 and TRBJ1-2, with 11 bases that match TRBD1. This CDR3 contains 15 residues. The germline gives CDR1 KGHSH, CDR2 LQKENI. The V and J ends lost 6 bases and 5 bases, in that order; junction bases with no gene match: 8.

The J gene is TRBJ2-3, the V gene TRBV9; 10 bases agree with TRBD2. V lost 7 bases to trimming and J lost 1 base; unmatched junction nucleotides: 0. Looked up from germline, CDR1 is SGDLS and CDR2 is YYNGEE. The CDR3 length is 13 residues. The CDR3, as DNA: TGTGCCAGCGGGACTAGCGGCACAGATACGCAGTATTTT. This sequence encodes CASGTSGTDTQYF.

For the CDR3, the DNA is TGTGCCAGCAGTCTCGTAGGGAGGGCTGAAAAACTGTTTTTT. Its protein is CASSLVGRAEKLFF. V gene TRBV6-5 combines with J gene TRBJ1-4; D gene ambiguous. CDR3 length: 14 amino acids. Germline lookup yields CDR1 MNHEY and CDR2 SVGAGI. V lost 5 bases and J 7 bases, leaving 14 bases between the germline ends.

The J gene is TRBJ2-5, the V gene TRBV1; TRBD2 is the table's D call and was not checked against the DNA. TRBV1 is classified as a pseudogene. This CDR3 region has 16 residues. The CDR3 reads CTSSQTSGSVQETQYF. CDR3 nucleotide sequence: TGCACCAGCAGCCAGACTAGCGGGAGTGTCCAAGAGACCCAGTACTTC.

The CDR3 bases are TGTGCCAGCAGTTTGACTAGCCGGTACGAGCAGTACTTC. It yields the protein CASSLTSRYEQYF. The chain employs TRBV28 and TRBJ2-7; TRBD2 matches at 7 bases. Germline V lookup: CDR1 MDHEN, CDR2 SYDVKM. Trimming cost V 3 bases and J 4 bases; bases outside gene matches: 3. CDR3 size: 13 residues.

The chain recombines TRBV6-5 with TRBJ1-3, with no clear D. This CDR3 spans 15 amino acids. Germline V gives CDR1 MNHEY, CDR2 SVGAGI. V was cut by 7 bases and J by 7 bases, with 20 bases left in between. CDR3 loop: CASKDDKVRGNTIYF. The CDR3 DNA follows: TGTGCCAGCAAGGACGACAAGGTTCGGGGTAACACCATATATTTT.

This chain links TRBV4-1 with TRBJ2-5, with TRBD2 matching over 10 bases. With the DNA end fitting TRBJ2-7 better, the J assignment may be wrong. Germline assignment: CDR1 MGHRA and CDR2 YSYEKL. This CDR3 contains 15 residues. The CDR3 here is CASSQHPGLANEQYF. The CDR3 coding sequence is TGCGCCAGCAGCCAGCATCCGGGACTAGCGAACGAGCAGTACTTC.

The genes are TRBV4-3 and TRBJ1-4; 11 bases map to TRBD1. Germline CDR1 is LGHNA and CDR2 is YSLEER. V dropped 2 bases and J dropped 8; count of bases not matched to a gene: 10. The length of the CDR3 is 17 residues. The CDR3 DNA follows: TGCGCCAGCAGCCAAAGAGTAGGACAGGGGGCGCGAGAAAAACTGTTTTTT. Protein product: CASSQRVGQGAREKLFF.

V gene TRBV19 combines with J gene TRBJ1-2; weak D call: TRBD1 (5 bases). Germline-derived CDR1 and CDR2 are LNHDA and SQIVND (reference sequence). CDR3 size: 14 residues. Trimming took 3 bases from V and 7 from J, leaving 15 bases between them. In nucleotides, the CDR3 is TGTGCCAGTAGTATTCCAGGGCTCGGACGTGGCTACACCTTC. It is translated as CASSIPGLGRGYTF.

The V gene is TRBV1, the J gene TRBJ2-7; the table's D call TRBD2 went unverified against the DNA. TRBV1 has pseudogene status. This CDR3 region has 18 residues. The DNA of the CDR3 is TGCACCAGCAGCCAGGGGCAGGGCAAACTAGCGGGAATCTACGAGCAGTACTTC. Amino acids: CTSSQGQGKLAGIYEQYF.

The chain has TRBV5-1 and TRBJ2-7; 8 bases agree with TRBD2. Germline V gene data show CDR1 as SGHRS and CDR2 as YFSETQ. V shed 0 bases, J shed 0 bases, and the junction held 2 bases outside the gene matches. This CDR3 has 15 residues. The CDR3 region is CASSLGRGVSYEQYF. DNA of the CDR3: TGCGCCAGCAGCTTGGGGCGGGGGGTCTCCTACGAGCAGTACTTC.

The V call is TRBV5-4, the J call TRBJ2-7; no clear D. Germline V gene sequence: CDR1 SGHNT, CDR2 YYREEE (reference sequence). V lost 0 bases to trimming and J lost 6 bases, with 7 bases between them. CDR3 size: 12 residues. The CDR3, as DNA: TGTGCCAGCAGCTTGGTAGCCGGCGAGCAGTACTTC. Its translation: CASSLVAGEQYF.

The DNA of the CDR3 is TGTGCCAGCAGCTCCAGGGGGGATCAGCCCCAGCATTTT. Translation: CASSSRGDQPQHF. V and J are TRBV7-2 and TRBJ1-5, with 7 bases identical to TRBD1. The germline CDR1 and CDR2 sequences are SGHTA and FQGNSA. The V and J ends lost 4 bases and 5 bases, in that order; junction bases with no gene match: 2. The CDR3 length is 13 residues.

Written as DNA, the CDR3 is TGTGCCAGCTCCGGGACTAGCGGGAAGAGCTCCTACGAGCAGTACTTC. Protein product: CASSGTSGKSSYEQYF. The gene calls are TRBV28 and TRBJ2-7, with 13 bases matching TRBD2. This CDR3 contains 16 residues. CDR1 is MDHEN and CDR2 is SYDVKM in the germline V gene. V shed 8 bases, J shed 0 bases, and the junction held 7 bases outside the gene matches.

With regard to this clone: The junction shows a germline mismatch at one end, possibly a read error. V and J are TRBV7-7 and TRBJ2-2, with unresolved D. The CDR3 spans 14 residues. Per germline, CDR1 SSHAT and CDR2 FNYEAQ (reference sequence). The CDR3 here is CASSLGLYTGELFF. CDR3 DNA: TGTGCTAGCAGCTTGGGCCTCTACACCGGGGAGCTGTTTTTT.

This chain connects TRBV9 to TRBJ1-3; no reliable D call. The V end was cut by 3 bases, the J end by 0 bases, with 13 bases between. This CDR3 region has 16 residues. Per germline, CDR1 SGDLS and CDR2 YYNGEE. The CDR3 nucleotides read TGTGCCAGCAGCGGCCCCCGGGATCTCTCTGGAAACACCATATATTTT. Translating gives CASSGPRDLSGNTIYF.